These 8 T cell receptor beta chains came from one sample sequenced in a study of T cell responses to AZD1222 COVID-19 vaccine (dated by TCRdb to about 2021). Sample time point, as interpreted from the label and publication: about 28 days (+/-7) after the second vaccine dose. Library prep was done by the immunoSEQ multiplex PCR assay. TCRdb holds this immuneACCESS table with in-frame rearrangements only. Some clones are missing; in checked studies, unresolved V genes explain under half, and the rest has no known cause. This sample gives more than 95,000 clones in total; roughly 84% of them show up just once. The ten largest clones represent approximately 18% of the sample. The sequencing used peripheral blood, collected 28 days after the second AZD1222 dose. Receptors were obtained from an adult who received the AZD1222 COVID-19 vaccine.

The chain joins TRBV5-5 to TRBJ2-5; 8 bases line up with TRBD1. Germline V gene lookup returns CDR1 SGHKS and CDR2 YYEKEE (reference sequence). V shed 6 bases, J shed 6 bases, and the junction held 10 bases outside the gene matches. This CDR3 is built from 14 residues. The CDR3 bases are TGTGCCAGCATTGAAATAACAGGGGGAAAGACCCAGTACTTC. The encoded protein is CASIEITGGKTQYF.

V and J are TRBV19 and TRBJ1-2; 10 positions agree with TRBD1. Losses at the gene ends were 5 bases for V and 3 bases for J; bases not matched to a gene: 12. This CDR3 region has 17 residues. Germline V gene sequence: CDR1 LNHDA, CDR2 SQIVND (reference sequence). The CDR3 nucleotides read TGTGCCAGTAGTCAATCGGGACAGGGGAGGGCCCACTATGGCTACACCTTC. Protein: CASSQSGQGRAHYGYTF.

The rearrangement uses TRBV29-1 and TRBJ1-4; weak D call: TRBD1 (5 bases). The CDR3 is 13 residues long. V was shortened by 4 bases and J by 8 bases, with 14 bases between the two germline ends. Germline CDR1 is SQVTM and CDR2 is ANQGSEA. The CDR3 coding sequence is TGCAGCGTTGTAATCCAGGGTCGGGAAAAACTGTTTTTT. Protein product: CSVVIQGREKLFF. Together with reference TRBV29-1 and TRBJ1-4, the CDR3 gives the full variable domain: SAVISQKPSRDICQRGTSLTIQCQVDSQVTMMFWYRQQPGQSLTLIATANQGSEATYESGFVIDKFPISRPNLTFSTLTVSNMSPEDSSIYLCSVVIQGREKLFFGSGTQLSVL.

At least ten counts were recorded for this clone. The V gene is TRBV6-2 or TRBV6-3, the J gene TRBJ1-2; D remains ambiguous. Germline V lookup: CDR1 MNHEY, CDR2 SVGEGT. With 4 bases removed from V and 3 bases from J, the gap between germline ends came to 12 bases. The CDR3 runs to 14 residues. The CDR3 nucleotides read TGTGCCAGCAGTTTGACCCAAGAGGACTATGGCTACACCTTC. Translation gives CASSLTQEDYGYTF.

The rearrangement joins TRBV7-2 to TRBJ2-1; the D gene is possibly TRBD1 (5 bases). Germline-derived CDR1 and CDR2 are SGHTA and FQGNSA. The CDR3 is 14 residues long. V shed 1 base and J shed 8 bases, with 12 bases lying between them. The CDR3, as DNA: TGTGCCAGCAGCTTAGTGGGTTTAGGGGATGAGCAGTTCTTC. It encodes CASSLVGLGDEQFF.

The J gene is TRBJ1-1, the V gene TRBV5-6; no firm D call. The V gene's germline CDR1 is SGHDT and CDR2 YYEEEE. The CDR3 loop spans 14 amino acids. V was cut by 4 bases and J by 1 base, with 11 bases left in between. CDR3 nucleotides: TGTGCCAGCAGCGAATCGAGATGGAACACTGAAGCTTTCTTT. As protein: CASSESRWNTEAFF.

The rearrangement uses TRBV10-1 and TRBJ2-3; 12 bases match TRBD2. This CDR3 spans 16 amino acids. The germline gives CDR1 WNHNN, CDR2 SYGVQD (reference sequence). The V gene end was trimmed by 6 bases and the J gene end by 7 bases; junction bases not matched to a gene: 11. In DNA form, the CDR3 reads TGCGCCAGCAGCCCAAGACTAGCGGGAGATTCTCATACGCAGTATTTT. The encoded protein is CASSPRLAGDSHTQYF.

The rearrangement joins TRBV12-3 or TRBV12-4 to TRBJ2-5, with a possible D match to TRBD1 (6 bases). The CDR3 totals 13 residues. The V end lost 6 bases, the J end lost 4 bases, and 12 bases lay between the germline ends. In DNA, the CDR3 is TGTGCCAGCAGGCTGGACAGTCGAGAGACCCAGTACTTC. This codes for CASRLDSRETQYF.